The present T cell receptor beta chain was sequenced within a study of cytomegalovirus exposure and HLA in healthy donors. Study-level information: A later analysis reported the 90 to 150 validation repertoires used the same platform as the 666 first-cohort repertoires. General study findings and limits: Most TCRs appeared rarely, but some public TCRs recurred in many donors. In a later analysis, first-cohort TCR clusters were found to tend to co-occur in the approximately 120 validation repertoires.

The donors were members of the approximately 120-subject validation cohort (separate from the 666-subject first cohort). The CDR3 totals 13 residues. Between the trimmed V and J ends, which lost 6 bases and 1 base, there was a span of 9 bases. Germline loops: CDR1 MGHDK, CDR2 SYGVNS. This clone appeared a single time. The antigen is unknown. The table came from immunoSEQ multiplex PCR; TCRdb's copy has only in-frame clones and leaves some out. The repertoire has 80,000 to 90,000 clones, 95% to 98% of them found once; the top ten carry 0.78%. The chain combines TRBV25-1 with TRBJ1-1; possible D gene TRBD1, 6 bases. The receptor's source is a man between 18 and 29 years old in good health and CMV-seronegative. The material sequenced was PBMCs. CDR3 bases: TGTGCCAGCAGACAGGGCGGGAACACTGAAGCTTTCTTT. Its translation is CASRQGGNTEAFF.